Listed here are 5 T cell receptor beta chains from one sample, sequenced in a study of cytomegalovirus exposure and HLA in healthy donors (TCRdb year 2017). Libraries were built with the immunoSEQ multiplex PCR assay. The multiplex PCR relied on a mix of 60 forward primers for TCR Vbeta segments and 13 reverse primers for TCR Jbeta segments. TCRdb stores this immuneACCESS table with in-frame sequences only. Part of the clones is absent; in the studies checked, under half of the shortfall reflects unresolved V genes, and no reason is known for the rest. Within this sample are over 65,000 clones, with roughly 80% of them counted one time only. The ten most abundant clones make up about 15% of the sample. Material for sequencing was PBMCs. The receptors were gathered from a middle-aged woman in good health and CMV-seropositive.

V gene TRBV21-1 combines with J gene TRBJ1-1. TRBV21-1 represents a pseudogene. This CDR3 is built from 13 residues. This chain's CDR3 is CASTGRPNTEAFF. The CDR3 region has the DNA TGTGCCAGCACCGGTCGTCCCAACACTGAAGCTTTCTTT.

This clone was found a few times. This chain connects TRBV5-5 to TRBJ1-2; D not certain. Trimming removed 0 bases from V and 6 bases from J, with 9 bases in between. CDR3 length: 13 residues. Germline values: CDR1 SGHKS, CDR2 YYEKEE (reference sequence). CDR3 protein: CASSLGSSHGYTF. The CDR3 bases are TGTGCCAGCAGCTTGGGGAGCTCCCATGGCTACACCTTC.

The chain recombines TRBV7-2 with TRBJ2-3; no clear D. The CDR3 runs 12 residues. V shed 2 bases and J shed 15 bases, with 15 bases lying between them. Germline V gene lookup returns CDR1 SGHTA and CDR2 FQGNSA. CDR3 protein: CASSLNRVEKYF. CDR3 bases: TGTGCCAGCAGCTTAAATCGGGTCGAGAAATATTTT.

The CDR3 protein is CASSFQGFGANVLTF. The CDR3 bases are TGTGCCAGCAGTTTTCAGGGGTTTGGGGCCAACGTCCTGACTTTC. The rearrangement uses TRBV28 and TRBJ2-6, with D possibly being TRBD1 (6 bases). Trimming removed 3 bases from V and 3 bases from J, with 9 bases in between. The CDR3 has 15 residues. The V gene's germline CDR1 is MDHEN and CDR2 SYDVKM.

V usage is TRBV23-1 and J usage is TRBJ2-7, with 10 nucleotides matching TRBD2. TRBV23-1 is an ORF, with its function uncertain. The CDR3 is 20 residues long. The V and J ends lost 2 bases and 3 bases, in that order; junction bases with no gene match: 19. DNA of the CDR3: TGCGCCAGCAGTCAAGGCCCGACTAGCGGGCAACCCCCACAGGGCTACGAGCAGTACTTC. The encoded protein is CASSQGPTSGQPPQGYEQYF.